The rows below give T cell receptor beta chains drawn from one sample of a study of shared clonotypes between healthy human individuals. Sequencing used immunoSEQ multiplex PCR; TCRdb keeps in-frame clones, though not all of them. The table has millions of clones, more than 85% seen once; the top ten hold under 2%. Sequencing used naive CD8+ T cells from PBMCs. The receptors were gathered from a man aged 18 to 29 in good health. Some clones in this sample may be carry-over from other donors' samples. The CDR3 runs from the conserved cysteine through the conserved F or W. The order of the fields is V gene, CDR3 length, J gene, clone size, D gene, CDR3 DNA, CDR3 protein. D genes are given only for firm matches. A clone size is listed for some rows: how often the clone was seen (once, few, many), or a class if it is expanded.

TRBV9	15	TRBJ2-1	.	.	TGTGCCAGCAGCGTAGGGGGAGGCTCCTACAATGAGCAGTTCTTC	CASSVGGGSYNEQFF
TRBV6-6	14	TRBJ1-2	once	.	TGTGCCAGCAACCAAAAAGGCCCCGAGGGTGGCTACACCTTC	CASNQKGPEGGYTF
TRBV10-3	15	TRBJ2-7	.	.	TGTGCCATCGGGTCCAGCGAACCAAAACAATACGAGCAGTACTTC	CAIGSSEPKQYEQYF
TRBV2	15	TRBJ2-5	once	.	TGTGCCAGCAGTGCCGGACAGCGGTACCAAGAGACCCAGTACTTC	CASSAGQRYQETQYF
TRBV5-1	18	TRBJ2-3	.	TRBD2	TGCGCCAGCAGCTTGTGGGGACTAGCGGGATCAATAACAGATACGCAGTATTTT	CASSLWGLAGSITDTQYF
TRBV28	14	TRBJ2-3	.	TRBD2	TGTGCCAGCAGTATAGCGGGAGACACAGATACGCGGTATTTT	CASSIAGDTDTRYF
TRBV7-3	14	TRBJ2-7	.	TRBD2	TGTGCCAGCAGCTTACTAGCGGGGGATTACGAGCAGTACTTC	CASSLLAGDYEQYF
TRBV4-1	13	TRBJ1-5	many	.	TGCGCCAGCAGCCAAGATCCGGCAGGCCCCCAGCATTTT	CASSQDPAGPQHF
TRBV15	15	TRBJ2-5	.	.	TGTGCCACCAGCAGAGGACGGGACAACCAAGAGACCCAGTACTTC	CATSRGRDNQETQYF
TRBV7-6	13	TRBJ2-7	.	TRBD2	TGTGCCAGCAGCTTAGCGGGAGGGCACGAGCAGTACTTC	CASSLAGGHEQYF
TRBV7-8	19	TRBJ2-1	once	TRBD2	TGTGCCAGCAGCGAAGGGACTAGCGGGAGTGGGGCCTTCTACAATGAGCAGTTCTTC	CASSEGTSGSGAFYNEQFF
TRBV4-3	15	TRBJ1-1	.	.	TGCGCCAGCAGCCCTGACAGGACCCGGAACACTGAAGCTTTCTTT	CASSPDRTRNTEAFF
TRBV4-1	18	TRBJ2-1	once	TRBD2	TGCGCCAGCAGCCAAGATTGGAGGGTACTAGCGTCCTACAATGAGCAGTTCTTC	CASSQDWRVLASYNEQFF
TRBV5-8	14	TRBJ2-3	once	.	TGTGCCAGCAGCCTTCCTTGGGGGTCAGATACGCAGTATTTT	CASSLPWGSDTQYF
TRBV19	16	TRBJ2-1	.	TRBD1	TGTGCCAGTAGTGAAGACAGGGAAAGCTCCTACAATGAGCAGTTCTTC	CASSEDRESSYNEQFF
TRBV29-1	16	TRBJ2-1	.	.	TGCAGTGTTGAAAGCCCACCGCGGGGGCAATACAATGAGCAGTTCTTC	CSVESPPRGQYNEQFF